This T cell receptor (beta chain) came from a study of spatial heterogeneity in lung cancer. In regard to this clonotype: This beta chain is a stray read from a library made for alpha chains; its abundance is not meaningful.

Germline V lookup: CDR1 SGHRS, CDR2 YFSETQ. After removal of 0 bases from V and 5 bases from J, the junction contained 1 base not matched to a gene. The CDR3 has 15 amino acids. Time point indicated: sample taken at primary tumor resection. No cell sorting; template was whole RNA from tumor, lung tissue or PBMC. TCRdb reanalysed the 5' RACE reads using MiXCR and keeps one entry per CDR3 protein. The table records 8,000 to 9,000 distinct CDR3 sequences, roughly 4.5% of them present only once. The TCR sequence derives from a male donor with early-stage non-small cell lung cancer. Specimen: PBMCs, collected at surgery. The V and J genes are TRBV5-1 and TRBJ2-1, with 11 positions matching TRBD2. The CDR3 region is CASSLVLAGDNEQFF. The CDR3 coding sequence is TGCGCCAGCAGCTTGGTACTAGCGGGGGACAATGAGCAGTTCTTC.